These 5 T cell receptor beta chains were all obtained from the same sample, sequenced in a study of vaccination and CD4 T cells after COVID-19. The Oncomine TCR Beta short-read assay sequenced DNA from cultured CD4+ T cells. TCRdb used MiXCR to reprocess the PCR reads, holding one entry per CDR3 protein. This table has just over 20,000 distinct CDR3 sequences, less than 80% appearing once. Treatment indicated: roughly ten-day PBMC culture with coronavirus spike peptide pools or control peptides (ViraFEST assay). These receptors lack a known antigen. The sample here was CD4+ T cells from blood, cultured in vitro, taken before SARS-CoV-2 vaccination. The receptors stem from a human donor who received a COVID-19 vaccine.

V and J are TRBV7-2 and TRBJ1-3, with TRBD1 matching over 7 bases. The V segment lost 4 bases and the J segment 1 base; nucleotides outside the gene matches: 1. Germline V lookup: CDR1 SGHTA, CDR2 FQGNSA. This CDR3 is built from 14 residues. The CDR3 region is CASSSTGSGNTIYF. Here the CDR3 DNA reads TGTGCCAGCAGCTCGACAGGGTCTGGAAACACCATATATTTT.

The rearrangement links TRBV2 to TRBJ1-2; 8 bases agree with TRBD1. V dropped 6 bases and J dropped 7; count of bases not matched to a gene: 4. Germline CDR1 and CDR2: SNHLY and FYNNEI. The CDR3 consists of 12 residues. DNA for the CDR3: TGTGCCAGCAGACTAACAGGGGGTGGCTACACCTTC. Translating gives CASRLTGGGYTF. Complete variable domain (other parts from reference TRBV2 and TRBJ1-2): EPEVTQTPSHQVTQMGQEVILRCVPISNHLYFYWYRQILGQKVEFLVSFYNNEISEKSEIFDDQFSVERPDGSNFTLKIRSTKLEDSAMYFCASRLTGGGYTFGSGTRLTVV.

The rearrangement links TRBV30 to TRBJ1-6; no reliable D call. Germline CDR1 GTSNPN, CDR2 SVGIG (reference sequence). The ends were cut back, 4 bases at V and 0 bases at J, with 4 bases in the middle. This CDR3 is 13 amino acids long. This CDR3 is CAWTASYNSPLHF. The CDR3 DNA follows: TGTGCCTGGACGGCCTCCTATAATTCACCCCTCCACTTT.

V gene TRBV5-1 combines with J gene TRBJ2-3; tentatively, D is TRBD1 (6 bases). The CDR3 is made up of 17 amino acids. The germline V gene has CDR1 SGHRS and CDR2 YFSETQ. Trimming stripped 0 bases from V and 0 bases from J, with 14 bases between. The CDR3 DNA reads TGCGCCAGCAGCTTGGCTGGGACACCTATTAGCACAGATACGCAGTATTTT. It yields the protein CASSLAGTPISTDTQYF.

The chain joins TRBV20-1 to TRBJ2-5; 14 nucleotides line up with TRBD2. This CDR3 contains 16 residues. Looked up from germline, CDR1 is DFQATT and CDR2 is SNEGSKA (reference sequence). With 0 bases clipped from V and 5 bases from J, the junction kept 5 bases outside the gene matches. Written as DNA, the CDR3 is TGCAGTGCTAGAGACCGGACTAGCGGGGGGTATGAGACCCAGTACTTC. Its translation: CSARDRTSGGYETQYF.